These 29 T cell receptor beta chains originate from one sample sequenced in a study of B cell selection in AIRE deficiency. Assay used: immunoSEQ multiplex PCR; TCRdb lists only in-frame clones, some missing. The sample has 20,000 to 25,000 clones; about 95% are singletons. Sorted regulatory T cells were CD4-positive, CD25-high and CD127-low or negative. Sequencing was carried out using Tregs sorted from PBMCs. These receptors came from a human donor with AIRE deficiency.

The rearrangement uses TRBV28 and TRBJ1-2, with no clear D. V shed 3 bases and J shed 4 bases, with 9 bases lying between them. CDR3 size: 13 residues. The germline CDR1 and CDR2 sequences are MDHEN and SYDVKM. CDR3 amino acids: CASSFALTYGYTF. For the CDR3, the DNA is TGTGCCAGCAGTTTCGCACTGACCTATGGCTACACCTTC.

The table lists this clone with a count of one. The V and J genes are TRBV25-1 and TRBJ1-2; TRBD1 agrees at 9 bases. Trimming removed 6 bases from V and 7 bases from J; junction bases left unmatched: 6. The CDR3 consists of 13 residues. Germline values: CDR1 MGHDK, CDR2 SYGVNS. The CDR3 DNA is TGTGCCAGCAGCATCACAGGGGGCAGTGGCTACACCTTC. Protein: CASSITGGSGYTF.

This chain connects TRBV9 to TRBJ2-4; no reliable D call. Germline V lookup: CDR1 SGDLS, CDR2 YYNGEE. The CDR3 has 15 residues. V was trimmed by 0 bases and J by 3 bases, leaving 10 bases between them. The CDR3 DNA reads TGTGCCAGCAGCGTAGGTTCTGGGTTCAAAAACATTCAGTACTTC. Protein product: CASSVGSGFKNIQYF.

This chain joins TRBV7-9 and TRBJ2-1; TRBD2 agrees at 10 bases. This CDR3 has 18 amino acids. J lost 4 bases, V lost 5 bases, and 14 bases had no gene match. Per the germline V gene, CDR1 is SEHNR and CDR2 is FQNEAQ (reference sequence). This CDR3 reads CASSPLRSGRGLYNEQFF. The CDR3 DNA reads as TGTGCCAGCAGCCCCCTGAGGAGCGGGAGGGGTCTATACAATGAGCAGTTCTTC.

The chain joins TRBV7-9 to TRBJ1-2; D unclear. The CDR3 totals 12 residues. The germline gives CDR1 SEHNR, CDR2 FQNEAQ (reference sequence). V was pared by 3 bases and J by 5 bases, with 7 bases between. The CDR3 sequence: CASSLASYGYTF. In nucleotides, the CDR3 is TGTGCCAGCAGCTTGGCTTCGTATGGCTACACCTTC.

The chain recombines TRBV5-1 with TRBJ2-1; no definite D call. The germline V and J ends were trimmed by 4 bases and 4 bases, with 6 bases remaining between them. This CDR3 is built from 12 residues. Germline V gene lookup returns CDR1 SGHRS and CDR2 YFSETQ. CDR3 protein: CASSHQYNEQFF. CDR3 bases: TGCGCCAGCAGCCACCAGTACAATGAGCAGTTCTTC.

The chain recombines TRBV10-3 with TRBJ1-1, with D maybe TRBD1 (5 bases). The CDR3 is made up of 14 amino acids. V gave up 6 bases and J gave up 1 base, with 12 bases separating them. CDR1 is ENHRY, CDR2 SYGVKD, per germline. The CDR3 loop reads CAIRVAGQNTEAFF. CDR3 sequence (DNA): TGTGCCATCAGGGTTGCAGGGCAGAACACTGAAGCTTTCTTT.

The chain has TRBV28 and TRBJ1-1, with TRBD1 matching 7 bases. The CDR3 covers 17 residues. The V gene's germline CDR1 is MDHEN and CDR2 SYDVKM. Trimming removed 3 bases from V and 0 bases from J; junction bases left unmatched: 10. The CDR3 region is CASSFGGLGQMNTEAFF. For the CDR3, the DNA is TGTGCCAGCAGTTTTGGGGGATTGGGACAGATGAACACTGAAGCTTTCTTT.

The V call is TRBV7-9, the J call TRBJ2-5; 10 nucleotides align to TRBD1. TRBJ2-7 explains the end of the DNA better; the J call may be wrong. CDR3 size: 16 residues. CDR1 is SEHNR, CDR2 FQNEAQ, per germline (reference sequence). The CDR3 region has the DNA TGTGCCAGCAGCCTACTCCGGGACAGGGGTACCTACGAGCAGTACTTC. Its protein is CASSLLRDRGTYEQYF.

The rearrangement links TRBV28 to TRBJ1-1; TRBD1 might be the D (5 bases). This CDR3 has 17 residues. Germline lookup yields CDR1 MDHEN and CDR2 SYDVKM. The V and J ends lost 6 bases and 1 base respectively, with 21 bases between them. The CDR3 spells CASSDLISGLANTEAFF. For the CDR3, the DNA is TGTGCCAGCAGCGACTTAATTTCGGGACTCGCGAACACTGAAGCTTTCTTT.

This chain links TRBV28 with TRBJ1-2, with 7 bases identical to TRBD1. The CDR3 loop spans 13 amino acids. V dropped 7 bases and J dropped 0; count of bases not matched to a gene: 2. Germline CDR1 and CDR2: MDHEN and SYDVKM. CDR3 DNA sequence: TGTGCCAGCATGGGACAGACTAACTATGGCTACACCTTC. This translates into CASMGQTNYGYTF.

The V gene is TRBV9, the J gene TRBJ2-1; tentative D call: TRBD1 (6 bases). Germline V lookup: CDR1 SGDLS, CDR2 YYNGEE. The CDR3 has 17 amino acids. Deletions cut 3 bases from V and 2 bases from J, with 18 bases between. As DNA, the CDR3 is TGTGCCAGCAGCGCGAGACCGGGACACCGAACCTACAATGAGCAGTTCTTC. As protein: CASSARPGHRTYNEQFF.

The CDR3 nucleotides read TGTGCCAGCAGCTTGGAAGGGTCCTTTGAGTATTTT. Translated, it gives CASSLEGSFEYF. The chain recombines TRBV5-5 with TRBJ2-3; D gene unclear. The germline V and J ends were trimmed by 0 bases and 13 bases, with 12 bases remaining between them. CDR3 length: 12 residues. Germline-derived CDR1 and CDR2 are SGHKS and YYEKEE (reference sequence).

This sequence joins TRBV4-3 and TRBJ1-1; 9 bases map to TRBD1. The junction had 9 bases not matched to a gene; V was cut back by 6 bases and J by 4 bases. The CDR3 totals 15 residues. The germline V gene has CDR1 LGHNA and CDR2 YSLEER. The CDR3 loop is CASRDTGGLGTEAFF. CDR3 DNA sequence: TGCGCCAGCAGGGATACAGGGGGCTTGGGCACTGAAGCTTTCTTT.

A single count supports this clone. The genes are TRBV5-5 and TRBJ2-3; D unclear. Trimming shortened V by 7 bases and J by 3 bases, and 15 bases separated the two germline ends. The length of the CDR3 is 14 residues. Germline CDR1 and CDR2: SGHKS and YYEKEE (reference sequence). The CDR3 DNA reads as TGTGCCAGCCTGGGTAGGGCCTGGACAGATACGCAGTATTTT. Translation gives CASLGRAWTDTQYF.

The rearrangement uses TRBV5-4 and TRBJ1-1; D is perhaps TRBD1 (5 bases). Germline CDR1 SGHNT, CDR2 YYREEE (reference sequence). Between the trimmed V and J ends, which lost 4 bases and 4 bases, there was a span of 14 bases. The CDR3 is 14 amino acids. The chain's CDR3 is CASSIPSGSTEAFF. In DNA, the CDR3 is TGTGCCAGCAGCATTCCGTCAGGGTCCACTGAAGCTTTCTTT.

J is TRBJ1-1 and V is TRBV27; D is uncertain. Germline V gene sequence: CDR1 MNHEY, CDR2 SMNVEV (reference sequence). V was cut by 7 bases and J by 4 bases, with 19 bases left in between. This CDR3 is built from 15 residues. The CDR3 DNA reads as TGTGCCAGCACTCTAAGCCCACGGACGGGCACTGAAGCTTTCTTT. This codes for CASTLSPRTGTEAFF.

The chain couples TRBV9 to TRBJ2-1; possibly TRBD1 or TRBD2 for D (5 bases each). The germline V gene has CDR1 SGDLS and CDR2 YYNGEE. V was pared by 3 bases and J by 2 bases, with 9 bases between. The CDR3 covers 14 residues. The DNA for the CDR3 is TGTGCCAGCAGCGAGGGACCAACCTACAATGAGCAGTTCTTC. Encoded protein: CASSEGPTYNEQFF.

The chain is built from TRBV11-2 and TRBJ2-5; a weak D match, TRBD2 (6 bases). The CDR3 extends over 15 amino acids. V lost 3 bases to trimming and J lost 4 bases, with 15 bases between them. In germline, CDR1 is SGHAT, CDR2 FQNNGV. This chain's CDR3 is CASSLVQGGAETQYF. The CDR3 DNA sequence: TGTGCCAGCAGCTTGGTGCAGGGAGGAGCAGAGACCCAGTACTTC. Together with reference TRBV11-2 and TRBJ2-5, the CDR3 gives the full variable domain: EAGVAQSPRYKIIEKRQSVAFWCNPISGHATLYWYQQILGQGPKLLIQFQNNGVVDDSQLPKDRFSAERLKGVDSTLKIQPAKLEDSAVYLCASSLVQGGAETQYFGPGTRLLVL.

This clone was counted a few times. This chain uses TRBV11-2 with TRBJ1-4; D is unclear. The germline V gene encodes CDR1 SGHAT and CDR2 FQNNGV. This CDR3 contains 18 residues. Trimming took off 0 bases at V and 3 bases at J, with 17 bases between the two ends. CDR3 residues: CASSLDLTGRLSNEKLFF. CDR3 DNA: TGTGCCAGCAGCTTAGACCTCACGGGGAGGTTATCTAATGAAAAACTGTTTTTT.

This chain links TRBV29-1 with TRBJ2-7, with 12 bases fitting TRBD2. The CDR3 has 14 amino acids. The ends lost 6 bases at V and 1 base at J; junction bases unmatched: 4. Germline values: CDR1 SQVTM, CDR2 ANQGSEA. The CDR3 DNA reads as TGCAGCGTCTTTACTAGCGGGAGGTCCTACGAGCAGTACTTC. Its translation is CSVFTSGRSYEQYF.

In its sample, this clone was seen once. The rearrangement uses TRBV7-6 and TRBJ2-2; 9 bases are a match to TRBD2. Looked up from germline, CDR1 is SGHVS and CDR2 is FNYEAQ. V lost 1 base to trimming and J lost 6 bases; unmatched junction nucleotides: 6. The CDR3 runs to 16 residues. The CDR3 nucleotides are TGTGCCAGCAGCTTAGAAACAGCGGGAGGCCCCGGGGAGCTGTTTTTT. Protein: CASSLETAGGPGELFF.

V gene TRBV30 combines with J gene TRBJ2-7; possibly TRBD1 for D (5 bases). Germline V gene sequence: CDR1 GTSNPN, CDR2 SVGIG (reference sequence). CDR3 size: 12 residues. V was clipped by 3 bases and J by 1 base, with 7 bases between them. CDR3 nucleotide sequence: TGTGCCTGGAGCGACAGATCCTACGAGCAGTACTTC. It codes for CAWSDRSYEQYF.

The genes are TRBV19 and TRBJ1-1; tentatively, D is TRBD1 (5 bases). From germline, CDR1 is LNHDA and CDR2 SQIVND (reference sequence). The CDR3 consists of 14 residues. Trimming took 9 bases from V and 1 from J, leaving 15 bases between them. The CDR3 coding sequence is TGTGCCAGCCGGTTAGGGGCCGGGAACACTGAAGCTTTCTTT. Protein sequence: CASRLGAGNTEAFF.

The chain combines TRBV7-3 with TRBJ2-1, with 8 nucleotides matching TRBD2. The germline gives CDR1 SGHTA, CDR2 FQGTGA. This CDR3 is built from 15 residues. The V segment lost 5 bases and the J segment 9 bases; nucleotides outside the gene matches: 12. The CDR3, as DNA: TGTGCCAGCAGCCAACTGGCGGGAGGCTTTGGTGAGCAGTTCTTC. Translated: CASSQLAGGFGEQFF.

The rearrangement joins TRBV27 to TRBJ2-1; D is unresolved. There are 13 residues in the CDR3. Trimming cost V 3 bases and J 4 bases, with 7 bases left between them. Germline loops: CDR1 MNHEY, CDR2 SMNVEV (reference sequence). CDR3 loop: CASSLRGYNEQFF. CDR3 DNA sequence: TGTGCCAGCAGTTTGAGAGGTTACAATGAGCAGTTCTTC.

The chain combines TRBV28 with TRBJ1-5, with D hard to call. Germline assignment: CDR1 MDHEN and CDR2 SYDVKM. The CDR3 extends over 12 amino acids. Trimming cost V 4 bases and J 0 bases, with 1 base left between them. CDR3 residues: CASSYSNQPQHF. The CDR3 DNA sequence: TGTGCCAGCAGTTATAGCAATCAGCCCCAGCATTTT.

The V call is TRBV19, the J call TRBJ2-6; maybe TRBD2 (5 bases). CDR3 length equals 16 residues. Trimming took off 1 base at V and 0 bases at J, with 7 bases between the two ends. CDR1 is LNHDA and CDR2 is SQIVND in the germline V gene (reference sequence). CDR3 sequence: CASSIGRASGANVLTF. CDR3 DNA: TGTGCCAGTAGTATAGGGCGGGCCTCTGGGGCCAACGTCCTGACTTTC.

CDR3 in amino acids: CASSLGGALTMYF. Written as DNA, the CDR3 is TGTGCCAGCAGCTTAGGGGGGGCTTTGACCATGTACTTC. The rearrangement joins TRBV7-2 to TRBJ2-7; D might be TRBD1 or TRBD2, each matching 6 bases. Trimming stripped 1 base from V and 12 bases from J, with 16 bases between. Germline V gene lookup returns CDR1 SGHTA and CDR2 FQGNSA. The CDR3 is 13 amino acids.